Here is one TCR beta chain with its context. Its antigen is not identified. This sequence may be a read error, since a much larger clone differs from it by one base. The data stem from a study of T-cell reconstitution after alpha-beta-depleted transplantation in children. Points from the study as a whole: After transplant, high TCRbeta diversity at day 60 in some patients arose from surviving recipient T cells and thymic progenitors. By one year post-transplant, T-cell counts and diversity largely arose from T cells that were newly produced.

Preparation of the TCRbeta library involved a method that used unique molecular identifiers. TCRdb reanalysed the PCR reads using MiXCR and keeps one entry per CDR3 protein. The table lists 600,000 to 800,000 distinct CDR3 sequences, around 13% of them singletons. The sequence was collected from a girl aged 2 to 9 with congenital amegakaryocytic thrombocytopenia, due to receive a stem cell transplant. The material was PBMCs, obtained before TCRalphabeta/CD19-depleted stem cell transplant.

CDR3 sequence reads: CASSLFSENTIYF. The CDR3 DNA is TGTGCCAGCAGCCTCTTCTCTGAAAACACCATATATTTT. The gene calls are TRBV7-6 and TRBJ1-3; unclear D gene. CDR3 length equals 13 residues. Germline CDR1 reads SGHVS; CDR2 reads FNYEAQ.